The rows below give T cell receptor beta chains drawn from one sample of a study of T-cell reconstitution after alpha-beta-depleted transplantation in children. From the PCR reads, TCRdb called clonotypes with MiXCR, one entry per CDR3 protein. The sample lists around 2,800 distinct CDR3 sequences, about an eighth occurring once. The source material was PBMCs, mostly from graft donor cells, sampled 360 days after TCRalphabeta/CD19-depleted stem cell transplant. The receptors shown here come from a patient aged 2-10 years who had a stem cell transplant for inherited bone marrow failure, so the T cells may come from the graft donor. The CDR3 runs from the conserved cysteine through the conserved F or W. D genes are given only for firm matches. Only part of the rows carry a size: once, few, many, or a class if the clone is expanded.

J gene,clone size,V gene,D gene,CDR3 DNA,CDR3 protein
TRBJ2-5,many,TRBV5-6,.,TGTGCCAGCAGCCAGGGCGGAGGGGGTCTTAGAGAGACCCAGTACTTC,CASSQGGGGLRETQYF
TRBJ2-7,many,TRBV4-2,TRBD2,TGTGCCAGCAGCCAGACTAGCGCCTCTCTCTACGAGCAGTACTTC,CASSQTSASLYEQYF
TRBJ1-2,many,TRBV20-1,TRBD1,TGCAGTGCTTTTCACAGGGGTGGCTACACCTTC,CSAFHRGGYTF
TRBJ1-5,many,TRBV4-2,TRBD1,TGTGCCAGCAGCTATCGACAGGGCGTGAGCCAGCCCCAGCATTTT,CASSYRQGVSQPQHF
TRBJ1-2,many,TRBV2,TRBD1,TGTGCCAGCAGTCCCGACAGGGATCCCCATGGCTACACCTTC,CASSPDRDPHGYTF
TRBJ2-7,.,TRBV18,TRBD1,TGTGCCAGCTCACCGGACAGGGGGTTTAAGGTGCAGTACTTC,CASSPDRGFKVQYF
TRBJ2-5,many,TRBV15,.,TGTGCCACCAGCAAGGACACTTCCGAAGAGACCCAGTACTTC,CATSKDTSEETQYF
TRBJ2-5,many,TRBV6-5,TRBD1,TGTGCCAGCAGTTACAGGGGGCGAGAGACCCAGTACTTC,CASSYRGRETQYF
TRBJ2-1,medium-sized,TRBV4-1,TRBD2,TGCGCCAGCCGGGTTTGGACTAGCTCCTACAATGAGCAGTTCTTC,CASRVWTSSYNEQFF
TRBJ2-7,.,TRBV3-1,.,TGTGCCACCTGCAAGCTGGGACCTGGGAGTCCCTACGAGCAGTACTTC,CATCKLGPGSPYEQYF
TRBJ1-1,many,TRBV24-1,.,TGTGCCACCAGTGATGCCCTCCAAGCTTTCTTT,CATSDALQAFF
TRBJ1-6,many,TRBV4-1,.,TGCGCCAGCAGCCGGCTCCGGGCCGAGAGGCATTCACCCCTCCACTTT,CASSRLRAERHSPLHF
TRBJ2-5,many,TRBV14,TRBD2,TGTGCCAGCAGCCAAGATTGGGACTACTTCCAAGAGACCCAGTACTTC,CASSQDWDYFQETQYF
TRBJ2-1,many,TRBV19,.,TGTGCCAGTAGTATAAGCGCGTTCTCCTACAATGAGCAGTTCTTC,CASSISAFSYNEQFF
TRBJ2-1,many,TRBV6-5,.,TGTGCCAGCAGTTACTTTGGGGTTTACAATGAGCAGTTCTTC,CASSYFGVYNEQFF
TRBJ1-1,many,TRBV9,.,TGTGCCAGCAGCCCTCGGGGATCAGGGACGAACACTGAAGCTTTCTTT,CASSPRGSGTNTEAFF
TRBJ2-3,many,TRBV20-1,TRBD2,TGCAGTGCTAGGGCTATAACTAGCGGGAGGGCCGAGGATACGCAGTATTTT,CSARAITSGRAEDTQYF
TRBJ1-1,many,TRBV6-5,.,TGTGCCAGCACTAGGGGAATGAACACTGAAGCTTTCTTT,CASTRGMNTEAFF
TRBJ1-4,.,TRBV20-1,TRBD1,TGCAGTGCTAGAGACAGGGGGCGGGGTGAAAAACTGTTTTTT,CSARDRGRGEKLFF
TRBJ2-7,.,TRBV28,TRBD1,TGTGCCAGCAGATTCGACAGGGCCAGCTCCTACGAGCAGTACTTC,CASRFDRASSYEQYF
TRBJ2-1,medium-sized,TRBV24-1,.,TGTGCCACCAGTGAGGCGGGTGGGTTCCAAGAGCAGTTCTTC,CATSEAGGFQEQFF
TRBJ1-1,many,TRBV11-2,.,TGTGCCAGCAGTCTAATTCCGGGAGCTTTCTTT,CASSLIPGAFF
TRBJ1-1,many,TRBV29-1,.,TGCAGCGGTGGCCATAACACTGAAGCTTTCTTT,CSGGHNTEAFF
TRBJ1-2,many,TRBV19,TRBD1,TGTGCCAGTAGTACGGGACAGCCAAGATTCTATGGCTACACCTTC,CASSTGQPRFYGYTF
TRBJ2-7,many,TRBV7-2,TRBD2,TGTGCCAGCAGCTTAACTTCTCTAGCGGGAGTATACGAGCAGTACTTC,CASSLTSLAGVYEQYF
TRBJ2-1,.,TRBV3-1,TRBD2,TGTGCCTGCAGCGAATCGTCCGGATATTTAAGCGGGAGGGTTTTCGAGCAGTTCTTC,CACSESSGYLSGRVFEQFF
TRBJ2-1,many,TRBV12-3/TRBV12-4,TRBD2,TGTGCCAGCTTCCCATCGGCCCTAGCGGGAGCCTACAATGAGCAGTTCTTC,CASFPSALAGAYNEQFF
TRBJ1-4,many,TRBV6-5,.,TGTGCCAGCAGGGGGCCCACTAATGAAAAACTGTTTTTT,CASRGPTNEKLFF
TRBJ1-1,many,TRBV5-1,.,TGCGCCAGCAGGCCTAGACCACCCGGGCACACTGAAGCTTTCTTT,CASRPRPPGHTEAFF
TRBJ2-1,many,TRBV30,TRBD2,TGTGCCTGGAGTGAAGCGGGAGGCACCGATGAGCAGTTCTTC,CAWSEAGGTDEQFF
TRBJ2-6,many,TRBV6-5,.,TGTGCCAGCAGTTACTCGGCCCACTCTGGGGCCAACGTCCTGACTTTC,CASSYSAHSGANVLTF
TRBJ2-2,many,TRBV7-6,TRBD2,TGTGCCAGCAGACTTAGCGGGAGTTGGGGCGGGGAGCTGTTTTTT,CASRLSGSWGGELFF
TRBJ2-7,many,TRBV7-9,.,TGTGCCAGCAGCTTACTGGTCAGGGGAGAGCAGTACTTC,CASSLLVRGEQYF
TRBJ2-7,many,TRBV7-9,.,TGTGCCAGCAGCTTGCTAAGTTGGGGATCCTCCTACGAGCAGTACTTC,CASSLLSWGSSYEQYF
TRBJ2-1,.,TRBV20-1,.,TGCAGTGCTGGCGGGACCCCCAAGGATGAGCAGTTCTTC,CSAGGTPKDEQFF
TRBJ1-4,many,TRBV4-1,.,TGCGCCAGCAGCCAAGATACGGACATTGCGGCTTCACCTAATGAAAAACTGTTTTTT,CASSQDTDIAASPNEKLFF
TRBJ2-2,.,TRBV7-9,.,TGTGCCAGCAGCTTTCGGTTAGTCGTCGGGGAGCTGTTTTTT,CASSFRLVVGELFF
TRBJ2-5,many,TRBV5-1,.,TGCGCCAGCAGATGGACTTGGGCGTACCAAGAGACCCAGTACTTC,CASRWTWAYQETQYF
TRBJ1-2,many,TRBV9,TRBD1,TGTGCCAGCAGCGTAGCCCCGGACAGGACAGACGCAGGCTACACCTTC,CASSVAPDRTDAGYTF
TRBJ2-7,many,TRBV12-3/TRBV12-4,.,TGTGCCAGCAGTTTACAGGGTTACGAGCAGTACTTC,CASSLQGYEQYF
TRBJ1-6,many,TRBV12-3/TRBV12-4,.,TGTGCCAGCAGTCAGGTGGCCCCGGACTATAATTCACCCCTCCACTTT,CASSQVAPDYNSPLHF
TRBJ2-1,many,TRBV20-1,.,TGCAGTGCTAGTGAGACTAGCAATGAGCAGTTCTTC,CSASETSNEQFF